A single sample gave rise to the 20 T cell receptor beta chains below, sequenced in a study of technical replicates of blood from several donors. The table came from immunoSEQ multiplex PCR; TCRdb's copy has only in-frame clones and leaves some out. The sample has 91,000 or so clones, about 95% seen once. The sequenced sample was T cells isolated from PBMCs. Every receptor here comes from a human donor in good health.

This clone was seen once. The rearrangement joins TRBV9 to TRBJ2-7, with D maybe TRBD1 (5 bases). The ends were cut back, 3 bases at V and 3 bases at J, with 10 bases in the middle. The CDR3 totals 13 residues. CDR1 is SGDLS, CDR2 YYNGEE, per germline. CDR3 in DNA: TGTGCCAGCAGCGAGACAGTGAACTACGAGCAGTACTTC. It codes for CASSETVNYEQYF.

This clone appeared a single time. DNA of the CDR3: TGTGCCTGGAGTGAGGGACAGGCCTATGGCTACACCTTC. Its protein product is CAWSEGQAYGYTF. The chain links TRBV30 to TRBJ1-2; 8 bases map to TRBD1. After removal of 1 base from V and 4 bases from J, the junction contained 2 bases not matched to a gene. This CDR3 is 13 amino acids long. Germline CDR1 is GTSNPN and CDR2 is SVGIG (reference sequence).

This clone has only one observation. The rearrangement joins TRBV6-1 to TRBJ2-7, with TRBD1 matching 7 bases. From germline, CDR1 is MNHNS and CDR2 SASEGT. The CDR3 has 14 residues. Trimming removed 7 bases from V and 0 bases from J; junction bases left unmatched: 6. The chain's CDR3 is CASNDRVYSYEQYF. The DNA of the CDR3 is TGTGCCAGCAACGACAGGGTATACTCCTACGAGCAGTACTTC.

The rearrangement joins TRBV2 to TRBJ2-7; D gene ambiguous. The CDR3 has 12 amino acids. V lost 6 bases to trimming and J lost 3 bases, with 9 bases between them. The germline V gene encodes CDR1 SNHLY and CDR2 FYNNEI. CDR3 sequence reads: CASSPKNYEQYF. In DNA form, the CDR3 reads TGTGCCAGCAGCCCAAAAAACTACGAGCAGTACTTC.

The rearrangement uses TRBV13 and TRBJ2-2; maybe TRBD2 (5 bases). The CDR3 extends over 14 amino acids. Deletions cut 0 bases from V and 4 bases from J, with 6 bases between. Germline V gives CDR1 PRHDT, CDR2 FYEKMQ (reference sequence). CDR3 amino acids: CASSLGLVTGELFF. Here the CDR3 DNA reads TGTGCCAGCAGCTTAGGACTAGTCACCGGGGAGCTGTTTTTT.

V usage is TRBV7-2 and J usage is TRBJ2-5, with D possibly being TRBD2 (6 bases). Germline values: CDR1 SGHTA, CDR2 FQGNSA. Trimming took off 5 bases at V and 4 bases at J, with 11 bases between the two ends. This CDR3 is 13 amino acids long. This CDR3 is CASSINGRETQYF. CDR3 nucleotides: TGTGCCAGCAGCATCAACGGGAGAGAGACCCAGTACTTC. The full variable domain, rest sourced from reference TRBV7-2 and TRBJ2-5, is GAGVSQSPSNKVTEKGKDVELRCDPISGHTALYWYRQSLGQGLEFLIYFQGNSAPDKSGLPSDRFSAERTGGSVSTLTIQRTQQEDSAVYLCASSINGRETQYFGPGTRLLVL.

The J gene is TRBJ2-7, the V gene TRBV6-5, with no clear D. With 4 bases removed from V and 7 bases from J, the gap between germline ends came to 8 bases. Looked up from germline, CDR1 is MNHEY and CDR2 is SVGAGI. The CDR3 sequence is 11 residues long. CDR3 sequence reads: CASSSTGEQYF. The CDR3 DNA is TGTGCCAGCAGTTCGACCGGGGAGCAGTACTTC.

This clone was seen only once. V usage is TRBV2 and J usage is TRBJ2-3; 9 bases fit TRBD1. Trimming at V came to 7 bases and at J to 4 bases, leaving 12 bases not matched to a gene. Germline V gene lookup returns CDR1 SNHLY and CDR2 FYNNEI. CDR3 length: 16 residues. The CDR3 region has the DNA TGTGCCAGCACCGGACCGGGACAGGGTATTGCAGATACGCAGTATTTT. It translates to CASTGPGQGIADTQYF.

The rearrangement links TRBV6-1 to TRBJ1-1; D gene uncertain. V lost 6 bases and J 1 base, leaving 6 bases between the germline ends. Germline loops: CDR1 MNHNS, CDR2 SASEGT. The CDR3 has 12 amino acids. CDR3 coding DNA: TGTGCCAGCAGCAACGGGAACACTGAAGCTTTCTTT. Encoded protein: CASSNGNTEAFF.

The CDR3 reads CASSPPGTEAFF. The DNA of the CDR3 is TGTGCCAGCAGCCCGCCCGGGACTGAAGCTTTCTTT. This chain links TRBV7-9 with TRBJ1-1, with no clear D. V lost 5 bases and J 5 bases, leaving 9 bases between the germline ends. The germline gives CDR1 SEHNR, CDR2 FQNEAQ (reference sequence). The CDR3 consists of 12 residues.

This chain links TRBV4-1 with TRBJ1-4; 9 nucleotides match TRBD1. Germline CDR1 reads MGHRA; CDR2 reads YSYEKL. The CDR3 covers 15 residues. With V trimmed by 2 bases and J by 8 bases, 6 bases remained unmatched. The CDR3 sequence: CASSQMDRGVEKLFF. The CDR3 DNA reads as TGCGCCAGCAGCCAAATGGACAGGGGCGTGGAAAAACTGTTTTTT.

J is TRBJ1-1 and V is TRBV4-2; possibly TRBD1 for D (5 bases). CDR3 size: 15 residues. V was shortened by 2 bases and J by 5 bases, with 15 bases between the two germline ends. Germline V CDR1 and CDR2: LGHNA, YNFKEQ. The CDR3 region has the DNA TGTGCCAGCAGCCAACACGGCGGGGCCGGGACTGAAGCTTTCTTT. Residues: CASSQHGGAGTEAFF.

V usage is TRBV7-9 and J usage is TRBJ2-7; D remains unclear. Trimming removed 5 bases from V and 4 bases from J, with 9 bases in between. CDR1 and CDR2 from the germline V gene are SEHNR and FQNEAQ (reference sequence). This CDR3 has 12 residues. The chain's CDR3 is CASSPDTYEQYF. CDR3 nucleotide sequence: TGTGCCAGCAGCCCAGACACGTACGAGCAGTACTTC.

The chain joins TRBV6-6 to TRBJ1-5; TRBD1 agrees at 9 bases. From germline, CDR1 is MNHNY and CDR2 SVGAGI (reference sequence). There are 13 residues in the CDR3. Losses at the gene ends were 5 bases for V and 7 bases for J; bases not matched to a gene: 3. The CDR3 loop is CASSRGTGQPQHF. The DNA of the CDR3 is TGTGCCAGCAGTCGCGGGACAGGGCAGCCCCAGCATTTT.

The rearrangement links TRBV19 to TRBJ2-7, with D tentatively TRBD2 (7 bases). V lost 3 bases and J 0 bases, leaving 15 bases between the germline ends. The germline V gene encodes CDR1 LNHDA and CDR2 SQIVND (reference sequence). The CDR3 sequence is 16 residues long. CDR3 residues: CASSINPGEGSYEQYF. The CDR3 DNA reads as TGTGCCAGTAGTATTAACCCAGGGGAGGGCTCCTACGAGCAGTACTTC.

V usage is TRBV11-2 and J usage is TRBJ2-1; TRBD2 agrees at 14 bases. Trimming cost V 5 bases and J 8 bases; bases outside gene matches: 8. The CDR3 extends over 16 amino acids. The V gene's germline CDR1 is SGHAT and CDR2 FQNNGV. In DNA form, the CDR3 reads TGTGCCAGCAGCCCTCTGGGACTAGCGGGAGAAGATGAGCAGTTCTTC. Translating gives CASSPLGLAGEDEQFF.

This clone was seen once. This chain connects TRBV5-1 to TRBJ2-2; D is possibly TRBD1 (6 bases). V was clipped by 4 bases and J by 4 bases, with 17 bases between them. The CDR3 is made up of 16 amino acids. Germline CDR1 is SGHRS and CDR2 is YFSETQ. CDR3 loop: CASSATGMGSTGELFF. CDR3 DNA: TGCGCCAGCAGCGCTACAGGGATGGGAAGCACCGGGGAGCTGTTTTTT.

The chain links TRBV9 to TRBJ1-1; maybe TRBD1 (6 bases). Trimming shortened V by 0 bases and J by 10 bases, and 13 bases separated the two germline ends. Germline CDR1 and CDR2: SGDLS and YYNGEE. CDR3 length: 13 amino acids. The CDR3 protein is CASSVDGQMTAFF. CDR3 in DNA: TGTGCCAGCAGCGTAGACGGACAGATGACAGCTTTCTTT. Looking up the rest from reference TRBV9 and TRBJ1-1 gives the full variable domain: DSGVTQTPKHLITATGQRVTLRCSPRSGDLSVYWYQQSLDQGLQFLIQYYNGEERAKGNILERFSAQQFPDLHSELNLSSLELGDSALYFCASSVDGQMTAFFGQGTRLTVV.

CDR3 sequence reads: CASSTEQGGYGYTF. As DNA, the CDR3 is TGTGCCAGTAGTACCGAACAGGGGGGTTATGGCTACACCTTC. This sequence joins TRBV19 and TRBJ1-2; the match to TRBD1 covers 8 bases. This CDR3 has 14 residues. The trim removed 4 bases at V and 5 bases at J, leaving 6 bases unmatched. Germline V CDR1 and CDR2: LNHDA, SQIVND (reference sequence).

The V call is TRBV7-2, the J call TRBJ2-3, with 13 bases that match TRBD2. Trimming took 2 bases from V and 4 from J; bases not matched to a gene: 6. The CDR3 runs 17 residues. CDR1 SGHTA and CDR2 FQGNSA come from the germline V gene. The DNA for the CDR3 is TGTGCCAGCAGCTTAAACCTGGGACTAGCGGGACCAGATACGCAGTATTTT. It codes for CASSLNLGLAGPDTQYF.